This passage covers 28 T cell receptor beta chains from one sample sequenced in a study of cytomegalovirus exposure and HLA in healthy donors. PCR amplification relied on 60 Vbeta primers (plus 13 Jbeta primers). Profiled with immunoSEQ multiplex PCR; TCRdb holds only in-frame clones, not every one. The table shows tens of thousands of clones, with just over 70% occurring only once. Sequenced input: PBMCs. Receptors were obtained from a man in his 60s in good health and CMV-seropositive.

This clone was detected a few times. This sequence joins TRBV7-6 and TRBJ2-3; D ambiguous. This CDR3 has 14 amino acids. Trimming stripped 0 bases from V and 0 bases from J, with 4 bases between. Germline V lookup: CDR1 SGHVS, CDR2 FNYEAQ. The CDR3 sequence: CASSLAQSTDTQYF. The DNA of the CDR3 is TGTGCCAGCAGCTTAGCGCAGAGCACAGATACGCAGTATTTT. The entire variable domain, with the rest obtained from reference TRBV7-6 and TRBJ2-3, is as follows: GAGVSQSPRYKVTKRGQDVALRCDPISGHVSLYWYRQALGQGPEFLTYFNYEAQQDKSGLPNDRFSAERPEGSISTLTIQRTEQRDSAMYRCASSLAQSTDTQYFGPGTRLTVL.

The chain recombines TRBV28 with TRBJ2-5; tentative D call: TRBD1 (7 bases). Trimming left V 2 bases short and J 2 bases short, with 15 bases between. The CDR3 is 16 residues long. The germline CDR1 and CDR2 sequences are MDHEN and SYDVKM. CDR3 sequence (DNA): TGTGCCAGCAGTTTACCCTCCAGGGGGACTCAAGAGACCCAGTACTTC. It specifies CASSLPSRGTQETQYF.

The gene calls are TRBV28 and TRBJ1-2, with unresolved D. This CDR3 has 12 amino acids. V was shortened by 6 bases and J by 0 bases, with 5 bases between the two germline ends. Germline V CDR1 and CDR2: MDHEN, SYDVKM. DNA for the CDR3: TGTGCCAGCAGAGAGGCTAACTATGGCTACACCTTC. Translated: CASREANYGYTF.

The chain has TRBV7-9 and TRBJ1-4; 7 nucleotides line up with TRBD1. Losses at the gene ends were 5 bases for V and 4 bases for J; bases not matched to a gene: 7. Germline V CDR1 and CDR2: SEHNR, FQNEAQ (reference sequence). The CDR3 is 15 amino acids. CDR3 in amino acids: CASSPETGFNEKLFF. The DNA of the CDR3 is TGTGCCAGCAGCCCCGAGACAGGGTTTAATGAAAAACTGTTTTTT.

This clone was counted a single time. V usage is TRBV2 and J usage is TRBJ2-1, with TRBD2 matching over 13 bases. The length of the CDR3 is 16 residues. Trimming took 0 bases from V and 7 from J; bases not matched to a gene: 3. CDR1 and CDR2 (germline): SNHLY, FYNNEI. CDR3 protein: CASSEAGLAGVNEQFF. The DNA of the CDR3 is TGTGCCAGCAGTGAAGCCGGACTAGCGGGAGTAAATGAGCAGTTCTTC.

J is TRBJ2-2 and V is TRBV10-1; D may be TRBD1 (6 bases). The germline CDR1 and CDR2 sequences are WNHNN and SYGVQD (reference sequence). CDR3 length: 15 residues. Trimming stripped 3 bases from V and 4 bases from J, with 12 bases between. The chain's CDR3 is CASSDPFRGTGELFF. The CDR3 DNA is TGCGCCAGCAGTGACCCTTTCAGGGGCACCGGGGAGCTGTTTTTT.

V and J are TRBV21-1 and TRBJ1-5; TRBD1 is the table's D call, not checked against the DNA. TRBV21-1 is labeled a pseudogene. The CDR3 covers 19 residues. The DNA for the CDR3 is TGTGCCAGCAGCAAAGGGGTTAAGCGAGGGGGATATAGCAATCAGCCCCAGCATTTT. This encodes CASSKGVKRGGYSNQPQHF.

The chain employs TRBV6-5 and TRBJ1-2; D remains unclear. The CDR3 is 15 amino acids. Per the germline V gene, CDR1 is MNHEY and CDR2 is SVGAGI. V lost 6 bases, J lost 2 bases, and 16 bases lay in between. The CDR3 is CASRGSSRANYGYTF. For the CDR3, the DNA is TGTGCCAGCAGGGGATCCTCGAGGGCGAACTATGGCTACACCTTC.

The V gene is TRBV14, the J gene TRBJ2-1; tentative D call: TRBD1 (6 bases). Germline V lookup: CDR1 SGHDN, CDR2 FVKESK. CDR3 length: 15 residues. The V gene lost 4 bases and the J gene lost 1 base, with 11 bases spanning the gap. The CDR3 nucleotides are TGTGCCAGCAGCCGAATCAGGGGTTCCTACAATGAGCAGTTCTTC. Translation: CASSRIRGSYNEQFF.

This chain uses TRBV11-2 with TRBJ1-1, with unresolved D. With 5 bases removed from V and 4 bases from J, the gap between germline ends came to 14 bases. The germline CDR1 and CDR2 sequences are SGHAT and FQNNGV. The CDR3 length is 14 residues. The CDR3 spells CASSPASGSTEAFF. Here the CDR3 DNA reads TGTGCCAGCAGCCCTGCTTCGGGGAGCACTGAAGCTTTCTTT.

CDR3 loop: CASSVRPTGFEQYF. CDR3 sequence (DNA): TGTGCCAGCAGCGTTCGCCCCACAGGTTTCGAGCAGTACTTC. V is TRBV9 and J is TRBJ2-7; possibly TRBD1 for D (5 bases). Trimming removed 2 bases at V and 6 bases at J, with 15 bases between. Germline-derived CDR1 and CDR2 are SGDLS and YYNGEE. This CDR3 contains 14 residues.

The chain employs TRBV2 and TRBJ1-1, with D tentatively TRBD1 (6 bases). V shed 6 bases and J shed 1 base, with 12 bases lying between them. The CDR3 contains 14 residues. Germline CDR1 SNHLY, CDR2 FYNNEI. The CDR3 DNA follows: TGTGCCAGCAGACAAGACAGGCCGAACACTGAAGCTTTCTTT. Translating gives CASRQDRPNTEAFF.

CDR3 region: CASSEQRQGLQPQHF. In nucleotides, the CDR3 is TGTGCCAGCAGTGAACAAAGGCAGGGACTTCAGCCCCAGCATTTT. The rearrangement joins TRBV2 to TRBJ1-5, with D possibly TRBD1 on 5 matching bases. The germline V gene has CDR1 SNHLY and CDR2 FYNNEI. The CDR3 contains 15 residues. Between the trimmed V and J ends, which lost 2 bases and 6 bases, there was a span of 14 bases.

V usage is TRBV7-6 and J usage is TRBJ2-2; 7 bases agree with TRBD1. The V gene's germline CDR1 is SGHVS and CDR2 FNYEAQ. V was pared by 5 bases and J by 7 bases, with 16 bases of the junction left unmatched. The CDR3 contains 17 residues. CDR3 sequence reads: CASSPRFSGTDHGELFF. CDR3 DNA: TGTGCCAGCAGCCCGAGATTTTCCGGGACAGATCACGGGGAGCTGTTTTTT.

This chain connects TRBV10-3 to TRBJ2-1; TRBD1 agrees at 7 bases. CDR1 is ENHRY and CDR2 is SYGVKD in the germline V gene. CDR3 length: 12 amino acids. V shed 3 bases, J shed 9 bases, and the junction held 2 bases outside the gene matches. The CDR3: CAISETGVEQFF. CDR3 DNA: TGTGCCATCAGTGAAACAGGGGTTGAGCAGTTCTTC.

This clone has only a few counts. This chain connects TRBV6-6 to TRBJ2-3; 8 bases fit TRBD1. The CDR3 runs to 16 residues. CDR1 MNHNY and CDR2 SVGAGI come from the germline V gene (reference sequence). The J segment lost 0 bases and the V segment lost 4 bases, leaving 6 bases of the junction unmatched. The CDR3 nucleotides are TGTGCCAGCAGTTGGACAGGGCTAAGCAGCACAGATACGCAGTATTTT. Amino acid sequence: CASSWTGLSSTDTQYF.

The rearrangement joins TRBV7-8 to TRBJ1-1, with 8 bases fitting TRBD1. Trimming cost V 4 bases and J 0 bases; bases outside gene matches: 1. This CDR3 contains 14 residues. Germline V gene lookup returns CDR1 SGHVS and CDR2 FQNEAQ. CDR3 protein: CASSSTGVNTEAFF. CDR3 bases: TGTGCCAGCAGCTCGACAGGGGTGAACACTGAAGCTTTCTTT.

V and J are TRBV7-9 and TRBJ2-3, with 10 bases aligning to TRBD2. V shed 4 bases, J shed 2 bases, and the junction held 6 bases outside the gene matches. This CDR3 spans 16 amino acids. CDR1 is SEHNR, CDR2 FQNEAQ, per germline (reference sequence). CDR3 residues: CASSYGLAAFTDTQYF. The CDR3 region has the DNA TGTGCCAGCAGCTACGGACTAGCGGCTTTCACAGATACGCAGTATTTT.

The rearrangement links TRBV28 to TRBJ2-5, with D tentatively TRBD1 (6 bases). This CDR3 spans 16 amino acids. Between the trimmed V and J ends, which lost 6 bases and 1 base, there was a span of 18 bases. Germline CDR1 and CDR2: MDHEN and SYDVKM. In DNA, the CDR3 is TGTGCCAGCAGCTCCGAGGGGGTGAGACCCCAAGAGACCCAGTACTTC. Protein sequence: CASSSEGVRPQETQYF.

A few counts support this clone. The chain employs TRBV6-5 and TRBJ1-4; D is unclear. V was trimmed by 0 bases and J by 2 bases, leaving 7 bases between them. Germline V gives CDR1 MNHEY, CDR2 SVGAGI. The CDR3 totals 15 residues. The chain's CDR3 is CASSYSASTNEKLFF. For the CDR3, the DNA is TGTGCCAGCAGTTACTCAGCAAGTACTAATGAAAAACTGTTTTTT.

This chain connects TRBV18 to TRBJ1-2; no firm D call. The V end lost 3 bases, the J end lost 2 bases, and 16 bases lay between the germline ends. The CDR3 length is 16 residues. The germline V gene encodes CDR1 KGHSH and CDR2 LQKENI. The CDR3 here is CASSPPGGAGNYGYTF. The CDR3 DNA is TGTGCCAGCTCACCCCCCGGCGGAGCGGGCAACTATGGCTACACCTTC.

This chain connects TRBV7-2 to TRBJ2-5; 11 bases map to TRBD1. The DNA end favors TRBJ2-7, so the J call may be wrong. The CDR3 contains 15 residues. CDR1 SGHTA and CDR2 FQGNSA come from the germline V gene. DNA for the CDR3: TGTGCCAGCAGATACCCCGGGACAGGGGGGTACGAGCAGTACTTC. Amino acid sequence: CASRYPGTGGYEQYF.

The gene calls are TRBV29-1 and TRBJ2-5, with D tentatively TRBD2 (6 bases). This CDR3 is built from 14 residues. V was pared by 4 bases and J by 1 base, with 13 bases between. Germline loops: CDR1 SQVTM, CDR2 ANQGSEA. Here the CDR3 reads CSVGRGPGQETQYF. In DNA form, the CDR3 reads TGCAGCGTTGGGAGGGGACCCGGCCAAGAGACCCAGTACTTC.

In its sample, this clone was seen once. The chain has TRBV6-6 and TRBJ1-4; tentative D call: TRBD1 (5 bases). The CDR3 covers 12 residues. Germline assignment: CDR1 MNHNY and CDR2 SVGAGI (reference sequence). V shed 0 bases and J shed 12 bases, with 8 bases lying between them. CDR3 amino acids: CASSYSRRELFF. CDR3 sequence (DNA): TGTGCCAGCAGTTACTCCCGCAGGGAACTGTTTTTT.

The V and J genes are TRBV6-1 and TRBJ1-5; tentative D call: TRBD1 (5 bases). This CDR3 region has 16 residues. CDR1 and CDR2 (germline): MNHNS, SASEGT. V was pared by 4 bases and J by 7 bases, with 20 bases between. For the CDR3, the DNA is TGTGCCAGCAGTGTATCCGGCAGGGCGGCGGGGCAGCCCCAGCATTTT. It encodes CASSVSGRAAGQPQHF.

The chain carries TRBV2 and TRBJ1-2; possible D gene TRBD1, 6 bases. V dropped 3 bases and J dropped 8 bases, with 16 bases sitting between them. The CDR3 extends over 14 amino acids. Germline CDR1 SNHLY, CDR2 FYNNEI. For the CDR3, the DNA is TGTGCCAGCAGTGAGAGGGGGTGGAGGCGAGGCTACACCTTC. It specifies CASSERGWRRGYTF. Full variable domain (remainder filled in from reference TRBV2 and TRBJ1-2): EPEVTQTPSHQVTQMGQEVILRCVPISNHLYFYWYRQILGQKVEFLVSFYNNEISEKSEIFDDQFSVERPDGSNFTLKIRSTKLEDSAMYFCASSERGWRRGYTFGSGTRLTVV.

The chain employs TRBV5-4 and TRBJ2-7; possibly TRBD1 for D (5 bases). This CDR3 is 12 amino acids long. Trimming cost V 4 bases and J 3 bases, with 8 bases left between them. In germline, CDR1 is SGHNT, CDR2 YYREEE (reference sequence). The CDR3 nucleotides are TGTGCCAGCAGCAAAGACAGCTACGAGCAGTACTTC. Translating gives CASSKDSYEQYF.

J is TRBJ2-7 and V is TRBV29-1, with a tentative D call TRBD2 (7 bases). This CDR3 is 13 amino acids long. Trimming cost V 4 bases and J 4 bases, with 14 bases left between them. Germline V gene lookup returns CDR1 SQVTM and CDR2 ANQGSEA. The CDR3 DNA is TGCAGCGTTGGGGGGGGGCATGGGTACGAGCAGTACTTC. The encoded protein is CSVGGGHGYEQYF.